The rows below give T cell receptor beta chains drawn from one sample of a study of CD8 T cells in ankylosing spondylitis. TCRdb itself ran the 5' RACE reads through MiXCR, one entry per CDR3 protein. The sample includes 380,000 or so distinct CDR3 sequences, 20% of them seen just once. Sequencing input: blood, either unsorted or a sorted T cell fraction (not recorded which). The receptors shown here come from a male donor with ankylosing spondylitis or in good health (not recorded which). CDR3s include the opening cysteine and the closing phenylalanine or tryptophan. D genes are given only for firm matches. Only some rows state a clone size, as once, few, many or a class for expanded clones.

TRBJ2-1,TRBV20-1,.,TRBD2,CTAPSGVYNEQFF,TGCACCGCGCCTAGCGGGGTTTACAATGAGCAGTTCTTC
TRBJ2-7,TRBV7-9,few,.,CALGATTYEQYF,TGTGCTCTCGGGGCTACCACCTACGAGCAGTACTTC
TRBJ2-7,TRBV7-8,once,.,CASSSSIQVSYEQYF,TGTGCCAGCAGCTCCAGTATACAGGTCTCCTACGAGCAGTACTTC
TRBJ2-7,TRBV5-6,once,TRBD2,CASSETSGGIYEQYF,TGTGCCAGCAGCGAGACTAGCGGGGGAATCTACGAGCAGTACTTC
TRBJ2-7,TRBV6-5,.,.,CASSYSGAYEQYF,TGTGCCAGCAGTTACTCGGGAGCCTACGAGCAGTACTTC
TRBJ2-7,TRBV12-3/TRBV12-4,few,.,CASSLGYYEQYF,TGTGCCAGCAGTTTAGGATATTACGAGCAGTACTTC
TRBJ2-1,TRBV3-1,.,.,CASRHRLHNEQFF,TGTGCCAGCAGGCATAGACTACACAATGAGCAGTTCTTC
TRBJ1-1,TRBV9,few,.,CASSVLDRDTEAFF,TGTGCCAGCAGCGTCCTCGATCGGGACACTGAAGCTTTCTTT
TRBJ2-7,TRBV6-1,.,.,CASSEGQFYEQYF,TGTGCCAGCAGTGAGGGCCAGTTTTACGAGCAGTACTTC
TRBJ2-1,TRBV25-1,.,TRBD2,CASSERDGGALNEQFF,TGTGCCAGCAGTGAGAGGGACGGGGGGGCCTTGAATGAGCAGTTCTTC
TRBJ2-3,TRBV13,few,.,CASSTRTLSTDTQYF,TGTGCCAGCAGCACCCGGACACTTAGCACAGATACGCAGTATTTT
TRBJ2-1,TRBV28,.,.,CASSPRGAAYNEQFF,TGTGCCAGCAGTCCCCGGGGGGCCGCTTACAATGAGCAGTTCTTC
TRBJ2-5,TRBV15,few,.,CATSGGMETQYF,TGTGCCACCAGCGGGGGAATGGAGACCCAGTACTTC
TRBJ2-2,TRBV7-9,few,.,CASSFDTGTDISGELFF,TGTGCCAGCAGCTTTGACACCGGGACGGATATTTCCGGGGAGCTGTTTTTT
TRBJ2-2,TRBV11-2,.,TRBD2,CASSPIAGGNTGELFF,TGTGCCAGCAGCCCCATAGCGGGGGGGAACACCGGGGAGCTGTTTTTT
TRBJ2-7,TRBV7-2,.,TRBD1,CASSMPGGPISYEQYF,TGTGCCAGCAGCATGCCAGGGGGTCCCATCTCCTACGAGCAGTACTTC
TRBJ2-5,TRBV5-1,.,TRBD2,CASSLGLAAIYQETQYF,TGCGCCAGCAGCTTGGGACTAGCGGCCATATACCAAGAGACCCAGTACTTC
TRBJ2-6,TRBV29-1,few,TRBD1,CSVTGGRAGANVLTF,TGCAGCGTTACAGGGGGCCGGGCTGGGGCCAACGTCCTGACTTTC
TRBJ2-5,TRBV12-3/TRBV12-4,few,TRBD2,CASSGPSGGGWETQYF,TGTGCCAGCAGCGGACCCAGCGGGGGGGGCTGGGAGACCCAGTACTTC
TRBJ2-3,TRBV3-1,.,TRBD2,CASSDLRRGDPDTQYF,TGTGCCAGCAGCGACCTGCGGCGGGGGGACCCAGATACGCAGTATTTT
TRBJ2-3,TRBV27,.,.,CASRGGLVADTQYF,TGTGCCAGCAGGGGGGGACTGGTTGCAGATACGCAGTATTTT
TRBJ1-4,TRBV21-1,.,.,CASSRVPGEKLFF,TGTGCCAGCTCCCGGGTTCCGGGGGAAAAACTGTTTTTT
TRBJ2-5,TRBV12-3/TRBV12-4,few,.,CASSATGTQGQTQYF,TGTGCCAGCAGTGCAACCGGGACCCAGGGCCAGACCCAGTACTTC
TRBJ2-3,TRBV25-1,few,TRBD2,CASSEWGGKDTQYF,TGTGCCAGCAGTGAATGGGGAGGGAAAGATACGCAGTATTTT
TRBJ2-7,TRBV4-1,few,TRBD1,CASSPGQGLSYEQYF,TGCGCCAGCAGCCCGGGACAGGGGCTATCCTACGAGCAGTACTTC
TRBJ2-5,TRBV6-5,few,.,CASSYSGTRGETQYF,TGTGCCAGCAGTTATTCCGGGACACGAGGGGAGACCCAGTACTTC
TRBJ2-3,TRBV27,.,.,CASRDGESLDTQYF,TGTGCCAGCCGTGACGGGGAGAGCTTAGATACGCAGTATTTT
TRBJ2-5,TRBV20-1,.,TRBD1,CSARGTGIFETQYF,TGCAGTGCCCGCGGGACAGGGATTTTTGAGACCCAGTACTTC
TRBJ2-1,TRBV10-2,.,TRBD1,CASTSQGFYNEQFF,TGCGCCAGCACATCACAGGGGTTTTACAATGAGCAGTTCTTC
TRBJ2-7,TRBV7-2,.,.,CASSFGYRTYEQYF,TGTGCCAGCAGCTTTGGTTACAGGACCTACGAGCAGTACTTC
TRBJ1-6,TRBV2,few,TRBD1,CASSEVGTGSGNSPLHF,TGTGCCAGCAGTGAAGTAGGGACAGGGTCGGGTAATTCACCCCTCCACTTT
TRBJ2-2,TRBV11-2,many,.,CASSLATGELFF,TGTGCCAGCAGCTTAGCCACCGGGGAGCTGTTTTTT
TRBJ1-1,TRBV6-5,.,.,CASSYYPALNTEAFF,TGTGCCAGCAGTTACTACCCAGCTTTGAACACTGAAGCTTTCTTT
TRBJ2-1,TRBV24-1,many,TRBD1,CRPCGGQGHANEQFF,TGTCGCCCCTGCGGGGGACAGGGACATGCCAATGAGCAGTTCTTC
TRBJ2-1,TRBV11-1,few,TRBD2,CASSPRTSGGPSYNEQFF,TGTGCCAGCAGCCCCAGGACTAGCGGGGGGCCATCCTACAATGAGCAGTTCTTC
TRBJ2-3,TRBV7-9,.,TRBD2,CASSSSLAGGSTDTQYF,TGTGCCAGCAGCTCGTCTCTAGCGGGGGGGAGCACAGATACGCAGTATTTT
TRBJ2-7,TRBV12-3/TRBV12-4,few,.,CASSLSQESYEQYF,TGTGCCAGCAGTTTATCGCAGGAATCCTACGAGCAGTACTTC
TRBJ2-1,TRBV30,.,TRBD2,CAWSTGTSHNEQFF,TGTGCCTGGTCTACCGGGACTAGCCACAATGAGCAGTTCTTC